The 30 T cell receptor beta chains below were found in one sample sequenced in a study of blood T cell repertoires in COVID-19. Measured with immunoSEQ multiplex PCR; TCRdb has only the in-frame clones, and not every one. The data contain more than 65,000 clones, around 83% of them singletons. The source material was peripheral blood. The receptors originated from a woman in her 50s with acute or convalescent COVID-19.

The chain combines TRBV5-1 with TRBJ1-4, with D hard to call. Looked up from germline, CDR1 is SGHRS and CDR2 is YFSETQ. Trimming removed 9 bases at V and 3 bases at J, with 15 bases between. CDR3 length: 14 amino acids. The CDR3, as DNA: TGCGCCACCGGAAACCCGGGGTCTAATGAAAAACTGTTTTTT. Protein sequence: CATGNPGSNEKLFF.

The chain is built from TRBV7-3 and TRBJ1-1, with 9 nucleotides matching TRBD1. With 5 bases clipped from V and 6 bases from J, the junction kept 7 bases outside the gene matches. From germline, CDR1 is SGHTA and CDR2 FQGTGA. The CDR3 sequence is 14 residues long. This CDR3 reads CASSTGQGAPEAFF. CDR3 coding DNA: TGTGCCAGCAGCACGGGACAGGGCGCCCCTGAAGCTTTCTTT.

J is TRBJ1-1 and V is TRBV10-3; possible D gene TRBD1, 6 bases. The CDR3 has 14 residues. The ends were cut back, 5 bases at V and 0 bases at J, with 10 bases in the middle. Germline V gene lookup returns CDR1 ENHRY and CDR2 SYGVKD. The CDR3 DNA sequence: TGTGCCATCAGTATCGGACAGTTGAACACTGAAGCTTTCTTT. Encoded protein: CAISIGQLNTEAFF.

V usage is TRBV19 and J usage is TRBJ2-7; tentative D call: TRBD2 (6 bases). Trimming removed 6 bases from V and 0 bases from J, with 9 bases in between. This CDR3 region has 13 residues. The germline V gene has CDR1 LNHDA and CDR2 SQIVND (reference sequence). The CDR3 nucleotides are TGTGCCAGTAGCCCGACTAGCTCCTACGAGCAGTACTTC. Translated, it gives CASSPTSSYEQYF.

The chain uses TRBV12-5 and TRBJ1-1; D is possibly TRBD1 (5 bases). The CDR3 spans 15 residues. The ends were cut back, 7 bases at V and 1 base at J, with 16 bases in the middle. Germline V gene sequence: CDR1 LGHNT, CDR2 FRNRAP. The CDR3 sequence: CASDASGGTNTEAFF. The CDR3 DNA reads as TGTGCTAGTGATGCCTCGGGCGGGACGAACACTGAAGCTTTCTTT.

V is TRBV7-9 and J is TRBJ1-4; unclear D gene. This CDR3 region has 15 residues. Trimming took 2 bases from V and 0 from J, leaving 7 bases between them. Germline CDR1 SEHNR, CDR2 FQNEAQ (reference sequence). CDR3 amino acids: CASSLSGATNEKLFF. CDR3 bases: TGTGCCAGCAGCTTATCAGGTGCAACTAATGAAAAACTGTTTTTT.

This rearrangement joins TRBV2 to TRBJ2-2; 9 bases fit TRBD1. The CDR3 totals 16 residues. Looked up from germline, CDR1 is SNHLY and CDR2 is FYNNEI. The J segment lost 7 bases and the V segment lost 5 bases, leaving 11 bases of the junction unmatched. CDR3 nucleotides: TGTGCCAGCAGTATTCTCCGGGACAGGGATAGCGGGGAGCTGTTTTTT. Its protein product is CASSILRDRDSGELFF.

The rearrangement joins TRBV11-2 to TRBJ1-1; D unclear. Germline V gives CDR1 SGHAT, CDR2 FQNNGV. The ends were cut back, 2 bases at V and 5 bases at J, with 9 bases in the middle. The length of the CDR3 is 13 residues. CDR3 DNA: TGTGCCAGCAGCTTAAGAGTACAGACTGAAGCTTTCTTT. Protein: CASSLRVQTEAFF.

This chain uses TRBV7-2 with TRBJ2-1, with TRBD2 as a possible D gene (5 bases). CDR1 SGHTA and CDR2 FQGNSA come from the germline V gene. This CDR3 region has 15 residues. Trimming removed 1 base at V and 1 base at J, with 8 bases between. The CDR3 loop is CASSLGTGSYNEQFF. The CDR3 coding sequence is TGTGCCAGCAGCTTAGGGACGGGATCCTACAATGAGCAGTTCTTC.

The chain combines TRBV11-2 with TRBJ2-1; 10 nucleotides align to TRBD2. CDR1 and CDR2 (germline): SGHAT, FQNNGV. Trimming at V came to 5 bases and at J to 6 bases, leaving 7 bases not matched to a gene. This CDR3 spans 15 amino acids. The CDR3 bases are TGTGCCAGCAGCCACTCTAGCGGGGGTGGCAATGAGCAGTTCTTC. Translation gives CASSHSSGGGNEQFF.

The chain has TRBV12-3 or TRBV12-4 and TRBJ2-1; perhaps TRBD1 as D (5 bases). The CDR3 runs to 12 residues. Deletions cut 4 bases from V and 9 bases from J, with 10 bases between. The DNA for the CDR3 is TGTGCCAGCAGTTGGGCTAGGGGTGAGCAGTTCTTC. It specifies CASSWARGEQFF.

The gene calls are TRBV4-1 and TRBJ2-7; D may be TRBD1 (6 bases). Per germline, CDR1 MGHRA and CDR2 YSYEKL. Trimming took 3 bases from V and 0 from J, leaving 12 bases between them. The CDR3 has 15 amino acids. In nucleotides, the CDR3 is TGCGCCAGCAGCCACCTGACAGGCACCTCCTACGAGCAGTACTTC. Its translation is CASSHLTGTSYEQYF.

The chain recombines TRBV6-4 with TRBJ2-1; weak D call: TRBD2 (6 bases). This CDR3 spans 16 amino acids. Germline-derived CDR1 and CDR2 are MRHNA and SNTAGT. V lost 3 bases and J lost 7, with 19 bases in between. The CDR3 DNA is TGTGCCAGCAGTGATGTAGGAGGGGCCGAGAGTAATGAGCAGTTCTTC. Its translation: CASSDVGGAESNEQFF.

The chain joins TRBV11-2 to TRBJ2-5; 10 bases align to TRBD2. The length of the CDR3 is 15 residues. The trim removed 4 bases at V and 7 bases at J, leaving 9 bases unmatched. Germline V CDR1 and CDR2: SGHAT, FQNNGV. The CDR3 sequence is CASSSGGLAVRTQYF. CDR3 bases: TGTGCCAGCAGCTCCGGAGGACTAGCGGTTCGGACCCAGTACTTC.

The rearrangement links TRBV6-5 to TRBJ2-2, with TRBD2 matching over 8 bases. The V gene's germline CDR1 is MNHEY and CDR2 SVGAGI. V lost 10 bases to trimming and J lost 6 bases; unmatched junction nucleotides: 13. CDR3 length: 15 residues. CDR3 bases: TGTGCCACCACTTACCTAGCGGGTAACGCCGGGGAGCTGTTTTTT. Its translation: CATTYLAGNAGELFF.

The rearrangement links TRBV25-1 to TRBJ2-5; 10 bases are a match to TRBD2. Germline V lookup: CDR1 MGHDK, CDR2 SYGVNS. V was clipped by 7 bases and J by 2 bases; unmatched bases: 7. This CDR3 has 15 amino acids. CDR3 in DNA: TGTGCCAGCACTCCAACTAGCGGGGTTCAAGAGACCCAGTACTTC. Translating gives CASTPTSGVQETQYF.

The rearrangement joins TRBV6-2 or TRBV6-3 to TRBJ2-2; 9 bases match TRBD2. Trimming took 2 bases from V and 2 from J; bases not matched to a gene: 6. The V gene's germline CDR1 is MNHEY and CDR2 SVGEGT. The CDR3 length is 17 residues. CDR3 in amino acids: CASSYKGLAANTGELFF. The CDR3 DNA reads as TGTGCCAGCAGTTACAAGGGACTAGCAGCAAACACCGGGGAGCTGTTTTTT.

The chain carries TRBV4-1 and TRBJ2-7, with D unclear. Germline V gene data show CDR1 as MGHRA and CDR2 as YSYEKL. There are 15 residues in the CDR3. V was shortened by 5 bases and J by 3 bases, with 17 bases between the two germline ends. The CDR3 nucleotides are TGCGCCAGCAGCGCGGAGAATTCCCCTTTCTACGAGCAGTACTTC. Protein sequence: CASSAENSPFYEQYF.

The genes are TRBV9 and TRBJ1-5; the match to TRBD1 covers 7 bases. The CDR3 extends over 15 amino acids. The V gene end was trimmed by 0 bases and the J gene end by 7 bases; junction bases not matched to a gene: 7. Germline V gene sequence: CDR1 SGDLS, CDR2 YYNGEE. The CDR3 DNA is TGTGCCAGCAGCGTAGGGGACAGTCGGTCGCAGCCCCAGCATTTT. Translation gives CASSVGDSRSQPQHF.

The gene calls are TRBV7-9 and TRBJ1-6; D ambiguous. Germline lookup yields CDR1 SEHNR and CDR2 FQNEAQ (reference sequence). CDR3 length: 16 amino acids. V lost 1 base and J lost 7, with 14 bases in between. The CDR3 sequence: CASSLGVRGGNSPLHF. Here the CDR3 DNA reads TGTGCCAGCAGCTTAGGGGTGCGAGGCGGGAATTCACCCCTCCACTTT.

The chain couples TRBV3-1 (or the pseudogene TRBV3-2) to TRBJ2-1, with unresolved D. CDR1 is LGHDT and CDR2 is YNNKEL in the germline V gene (reference sequence). V gave up 1 base and J gave up 2 bases, with 12 bases separating them. CDR3 length equals 16 residues. Written as DNA, the CDR3 is TGTGCCAGCAGCCAAGCCCCCCCTATCCCCTACAATGAGCAGTTCTTC. Amino acids: CASSQAPPIPYNEQFF.

The chain employs TRBV30 and TRBJ1-3; D is unclear. The length of the CDR3 is 13 residues. V was cut by 3 bases and J by 0 bases, with 6 bases left in between. CDR1 is GTSNPN and CDR2 is SVGIG in the germline V gene (reference sequence). The CDR3 sequence is CAWRPSSGNTIYF. The CDR3 DNA follows: TGTGCCTGGAGACCGAGCTCTGGAAACACCATATATTTT.

This clone showed up just once. The chain combines TRBV15 with TRBJ1-2; 9 positions match TRBD1. The CDR3 extends over 14 amino acids. The germline V gene encodes CDR1 LNHNV and CDR2 YYDKDF (reference sequence). Unmatched junction bases numbered 4, after V lost 4 bases and J lost 4 bases. The CDR3: CATSNRGRTYGYTF. The DNA of the CDR3 is TGTGCCACCAGCAACAGGGGGCGCACCTATGGCTACACCTTC.

V gene TRBV7-9 combines with J gene TRBJ2-1, with TRBD1 as a possible D gene (5 bases). Looked up from germline, CDR1 is SEHNR and CDR2 is FQNEAQ (reference sequence). There are 17 residues in the CDR3. V was shortened by 5 bases and J by 1 base, with 18 bases between the two germline ends. The CDR3 coding sequence is TGTGCCAGCAGCACCTTCCTCTTCAGGGAATCCTACAATGAGCAGTTCTTC. Its protein product is CASSTFLFRESYNEQFF.

The chain combines TRBV11-2 with TRBJ2-7; a possible D gene is TRBD2 (6 bases). This CDR3 has 16 residues. In germline, CDR1 is SGHAT, CDR2 FQNNGV. V dropped 4 bases and J dropped 3 bases, with 19 bases sitting between them. CDR3 sequence: CASSSGGTLGLYEQYF. As DNA, the CDR3 is TGTGCCAGCAGCTCCGGCGGGACTTTGGGCCTCTACGAGCAGTACTTC.

The rearrangement uses TRBV19 and TRBJ1-4; no firm D call. Trimming removed 3 bases at V and 6 bases at J, with 11 bases between. CDR3 size: 14 residues. Germline V gene sequence: CDR1 LNHDA, CDR2 SQIVND (reference sequence). This chain's CDR3 is CASSMGQFDEKLFF. The CDR3 bases are TGTGCCAGTAGTATGGGCCAGTTTGATGAAAAACTGTTTTTT.

The CDR3 DNA is TGTGCCAGCAGTCGACTAGCGGGTGGCACCTACGAGCAGTACTTC. Translation gives CASSRLAGGTYEQYF. The chain joins TRBV3-1 (or the pseudogene TRBV3-2) to TRBJ2-7; 10 bases line up with TRBD2. Per the germline V gene, CDR1 is LGHDT and CDR2 is YNNKEL (reference sequence). The J segment lost 2 bases and the V segment lost 6 bases, leaving 7 bases of the junction unmatched. The CDR3 contains 15 residues.

The chain is built from TRBV5-1 and TRBJ2-3; 8 bases are a match to TRBD2. The CDR3 is made up of 16 amino acids. The ends lost 0 bases at V and 8 bases at J; junction bases unmatched: 11. The germline CDR1 and CDR2 sequences are SGHRS and YFSETQ. CDR3 in amino acids: CASSLAPRNLAGTQYF. The CDR3, as DNA: TGCGCCAGCAGCTTGGCCCCTAGAAACCTAGCGGGTACGCAGTATTTT.

The CDR3 sequence: CASSPSGGGETQYF. CDR3 nucleotides: TGCGCCAGCAGCCCGAGTGGGGGCGGAGAGACCCAGTACTTC. The chain recombines TRBV4-3 with TRBJ2-5; the D gene is possibly TRBD1 (6 bases). The CDR3 contains 14 residues. The germline V gene has CDR1 LGHNA and CDR2 YSLEER. V lost 4 bases to trimming and J lost 4 bases, with 13 bases between them.

This clone was seen more than once but under ten times. The chain joins TRBV19 to TRBJ2-1; 10 bases align to TRBD2. V trimming: 5 bases; J trimming: 9 bases; junction bases outside the gene matches: 13. Per the germline V gene, CDR1 is LNHDA and CDR2 is SQIVND (reference sequence). This CDR3 contains 16 residues. This CDR3 reads CASSPYPAGGQSEQFF. The CDR3 region has the DNA TGTGCCAGTAGTCCATACCCAGCGGGGGGGCAAAGTGAGCAGTTCTTC.